Following are 21 T cell receptor beta chains from one sample sequenced in a study of CD8+ T cells in alopecia areata listed by TCRdb under 2018. The library was produced with the immunoSEQ multiplex PCR assay. To provide template for TCR sequencing, every sample had RNA extracted and reverse transcribed into cDNA. TCRdb retrieved this table from immuneACCESS and kept in-frame rearrangements only. Not all clones are present; in checked studies, unresolved V genes account for under half, and no reason is known for the remainder. This sample has roughly 70,000 clones in its table, and 25% to 30% of those were observed once. Together, the top ten hold more than 12% of the sample. The time point label for this specimen denotes: approximately 4 weeks on oral tofacitinib. The sample's treatment or condition, from its label and the paper: oral pan-JAK inhibitor, 5-10 mg twice daily. Material: CD8+ T cells sorted from blood, obtained at week 4, from a patient treated with tofacitinib. All receptors derive from a human donor with alopecia areata.

V usage is TRBV30 and J usage is TRBJ2-1, with 8 bases that match TRBD2. The germline gives CDR1 GTSNPN, CDR2 SVGIG (reference sequence). The CDR3 has 14 amino acids. Trimming took 4 bases from V and 5 from J; bases not matched to a gene: 7. CDR3 region: CAWISGRGNNEQFF. In DNA, the CDR3 is TGTGCCTGGATCAGCGGGAGAGGCAACAATGAGCAGTTCTTC.

The CDR3 bases are TGCAGCGTAGGGACTAGCGGGAGCCCGAGCTCCTACGAGCAGTACTTC. It specifies CSVGTSGSPSSYEQYF. The rearrangement joins TRBV29-1 to TRBJ2-7; TRBD2 aligns across 14 bases. V trimming: 6 bases; J trimming: 0 bases; junction bases outside the gene matches: 7. Germline loops: CDR1 SQVTM, CDR2 ANQGSEA. The CDR3 is 16 amino acids.

The table lists this clone with a few counts. The rearrangement uses TRBV29-1 and TRBJ2-3; unclear D gene. CDR1 is SQVTM, CDR2 ANQGSEA, per germline. This CDR3 has 10 amino acids. The germline V and J ends were trimmed by 6 bases and 2 bases, with 3 bases remaining between them. CDR3 coding DNA: TGCAGCGTCCACACAGATACGCAGTATTTT. This sequence encodes CSVHTDTQYF.

In this sample, this clone turned up a few times. The chain joins TRBV29-1 to TRBJ2-7; 9 nucleotides line up with TRBD1. This CDR3 has 15 amino acids. V shed 5 bases and J 2 bases; nucleotides not matched to a gene: 10. Per the germline V gene, CDR1 is SQVTM and CDR2 is ANQGSEA. DNA of the CDR3: TGCAGCGTTTTGGCCCCGGGACAGGGTCCCTACGAGCAGTACTTC. Translating it yields CSVLAPGQGPYEQYF.

V usage is TRBV11-2 and J usage is TRBJ2-2, with TRBD2 matching over 12 bases. The germline V gene encodes CDR1 SGHAT and CDR2 FQNNGV. The CDR3 has 15 residues. V lost 4 bases to trimming and J lost 5 bases; unmatched junction nucleotides: 2. CDR3: CASSYGLAGTGELFF. DNA of the CDR3: TGTGCCAGCAGCTATGGACTAGCGGGAACCGGGGAGCTGTTTTTT.

This clone was seen a handful of times. The CDR3, as DNA: TGCAGCGTTGAAGAGGGGATTTCGGATGGCTACACCTTC. Translation gives CSVEEGISDGYTF. The chain links TRBV29-1 to TRBJ1-2, with D unresolved. Trimming took 0 bases from V and 6 from J, leaving 11 bases between them. The CDR3 covers 13 residues. The germline V gene has CDR1 SQVTM and CDR2 ANQGSEA.

This rearrangement joins TRBV28 to TRBJ2-7; no definite D call. Trimming removed 3 bases from V and 0 bases from J, with 6 bases in between. The CDR3 contains 13 residues. Germline V gives CDR1 MDHEN, CDR2 SYDVKM. CDR3: CASSLTVSYEQYF. DNA of the CDR3: TGTGCCAGCAGTTTGACTGTCTCCTACGAGCAGTACTTC. The whole variable domain, filled in from reference TRBV28 and TRBJ2-7, reads DVKVTQSSRYLVKRTGEKVFLECVQDMDHENMFWYRQDPGLGLRLIYFSYDVKMKEKGDIPEGYSVSREKKERFSLILESASTNQTSMYLCASSLTVSYEQYFGPGTRLTVT.

In its sample, this clone was seen many times. In DNA, the CDR3 is TGCGCCAGCAGCCAAGATAGTTCGGGAACGCAGTATTTT. This gives the protein CASSQDSSGTQYF. The V gene is TRBV23-1, the J gene TRBJ2-3; a weak D match, TRBD2 (5 bases). TRBV23-1 falls under the ORF class, with uncertain function. Trimming left V 6 bases short and J 9 bases short, with 16 bases between. CDR3 length equals 13 residues.

This clone has just a few counts. The chain uses TRBV7-9 and TRBJ1-4; D not certain. The CDR3 extends over 16 amino acids. Per the germline V gene, CDR1 is SEHNR and CDR2 is FQNEAQ (reference sequence). Trimming removed 5 bases from V and 7 bases from J, with 20 bases in between. In nucleotides, the CDR3 is TGTGCCAGCAGCCCTACGACTTTGGTAACTGGTGAAAAACTGTTTTTT. This encodes CASSPTTLVTGEKLFF.

This clone was counted a single time. The V call is TRBV7-9, the J call TRBJ1-1; weak D call: TRBD1 (6 bases). Deletions cut 7 bases from V and 6 bases from J, with 12 bases between. CDR3 length equals 12 residues. The germline CDR1 and CDR2 sequences are SEHNR and FQNEAQ (reference sequence). In DNA form, the CDR3 reads TGTGCCAGCACCTCGGGGGGGCCTGAAGCTTTCTTT. This translates into CASTSGGPEAFF. The entire variable domain, with the rest obtained from reference TRBV7-9 and TRBJ1-1, is as follows: DTGVSQNPRHKITKRGQNVTFRCDPISEHNRLYWYRQTLGQGPEFLTYFQNEAQLEKSRLLSDRFSAERPKGSFSTLEIQRTEQGDSAMYLCASTSGGPEAFFGQGTRLTVV.

This clone has just a few counts. The V gene is TRBV29-1, the J gene TRBJ2-6; unclear D gene. The CDR3 runs to 14 residues. V gave up 7 bases and J gave up 0 bases, with 10 bases separating them. Germline V CDR1 and CDR2: SQVTM, ANQGSEA. The CDR3 reads CSAFDTSGANVLTF. CDR3 sequence (DNA): TGCAGCGCCTTCGACACCTCTGGGGCCAACGTCCTGACTTTC. The complete variable domain, with remaining parts taken from reference TRBV29-1 and TRBJ2-6, reads SAVISQKPSRDICQRGTSLTIQCQVDSQVTMMFWYRQQPGQSLTLIATANQGSEATYESGFVIDKFPISRPNLTFSTLTVSNMSPEDSSIYLCSAFDTSGANVLTFGAGSRLTVL.

This clone was found a few times. The chain carries TRBV30 and TRBJ1-4; TRBD1 might be the D (6 bases). The CDR3 is made up of 17 amino acids. V gave up 0 bases and J gave up 4 bases, with 18 bases separating them. CDR1 GTSNPN and CDR2 SVGIG come from the germline V gene (reference sequence). This CDR3 is CAWSVNPPRTVNEKLFF. As DNA, the CDR3 is TGTGCCTGGAGTGTAAACCCCCCCCGGACAGTTAATGAAAAACTGTTTTTT.

This clone has just a few counts. The rearrangement joins TRBV11-3 to TRBJ2-1, with 7 nucleotides matching TRBD1. The V and J ends lost 8 bases and 7 bases, in that order; junction bases with no gene match: 14. Germline lookup yields CDR1 SGHNT and CDR2 YENEEA. The CDR3 contains 15 residues. DNA of the CDR3: TGTGCCAGCGGGACCGGGACAGCGAGTACTAATGAGCAGTTCTTC. Its protein product is CASGTGTASTNEQFF.

The rearrangement joins TRBV29-1 to TRBJ1-1; unclear D gene. In germline, CDR1 is SQVTM, CDR2 ANQGSEA. The ends were cut back, 6 bases at V and 6 bases at J, with 14 bases in the middle. The CDR3 contains 12 residues. CDR3 residues: CSVVDGAAEAFF. CDR3 DNA sequence: TGCAGCGTAGTTGACGGAGCTGCTGAAGCTTTCTTT.

V and J are TRBV29-1 and TRBJ2-7; D is uncertain. The CDR3 is made up of 13 amino acids. The germline V and J ends were trimmed by 4 bases and 0 bases, with 10 bases remaining between them. CDR1 SQVTM and CDR2 ANQGSEA come from the germline V gene. Here the CDR3 DNA reads TGCAGCGTTGGGTCGGCGATCTCCTACGAGCAGTACTTC. This translates into CSVGSAISYEQYF.

The genes are TRBV30 and TRBJ2-7; D call uncertain. This CDR3 spans 12 amino acids. Looked up from germline, CDR1 is GTSNPN and CDR2 is SVGIG (reference sequence). Trimming left V 2 bases short and J 6 bases short, with 11 bases between. The CDR3 DNA reads TGTGCCTGGAGTCTATCCCGGAGCGAGCAGTACTTC. It specifies CAWSLSRSEQYF.

This chain links TRBV29-1 with TRBJ2-4, with D perhaps TRBD2 (6 bases). Trimming removed 1 base at V and 0 bases at J, with 13 bases between. Germline V gene lookup returns CDR1 SQVTM and CDR2 ANQGSEA. The CDR3 covers 16 residues. The CDR3 nucleotides are TGCAGCGTTGAAGGCGGGACCAGCATAGCCAAAAACATTCAGTACTTC. Protein product: CSVEGGTSIAKNIQYF.

Only a few counts were recorded for this clone. The chain recombines TRBV27 with TRBJ2-1; 11 bases align to TRBD2. Losses at the gene ends were 0 bases for V and 3 bases for J; bases not matched to a gene: 4. Germline V gives CDR1 MNHEY, CDR2 SMNVEV (reference sequence). The CDR3 runs to 17 residues. CDR3 residues: CASSLSRLAGGYNEQFF. The CDR3 nucleotides are TGTGCCAGCAGTTTATCCCGCCTAGCGGGAGGCTACAATGAGCAGTTCTTC.

About this clone itself: A read error may be the cause here, since a much bigger clone is one base away. This chain uses TRBV5-1 with TRBJ2-4, with 12 bases that match TRBD2. The DNA end is more similar to TRBJ2-1, so the J call may be wrong. The CDR3 covers 16 residues. Germline V gene sequence: CDR1 SGHRS, CDR2 YFSETQ. CDR3 protein: CASSLVPSGRGNEQFF. The CDR3 nucleotides are TGCGCCAGCAGCTTGGTTCCTAGCGGGAGGGGGAATGAGCAGTTCTTC.

This clone was observed a handful of times. This chain uses TRBV29-1 with TRBJ2-7; TRBD1 aligns across 9 bases. V lost 6 bases, J lost 2 bases, and 8 bases stayed unmatched. Germline V gene data show CDR1 as SQVTM and CDR2 as ANQGSEA. The CDR3 runs 14 residues. DNA of the CDR3: TGCAGCGTGGGGGGGACAGGGACCCCCTACGAGCAGTACTTC. Translating gives CSVGGTGTPYEQYF.

A few counts support this clone. The rearrangement links TRBV15 to TRBJ2-5; maybe TRBD2 (5 bases). The V gene's germline CDR1 is LNHNV and CDR2 YYDKDF (reference sequence). V lost 0 bases and J lost 5, with 19 bases in between. This CDR3 spans 17 amino acids. This chain's CDR3 is CATSRDGIGAVEETQYF. The CDR3 DNA sequence: TGTGCCACCAGCAGAGATGGGATCGGAGCGGTTGAGGAGACCCAGTACTTC.